These 18 T cell receptor beta chains were all obtained from the same sample, sequenced in a study of blood T cell repertoires in COVID-19. Produced via immunoSEQ multiplex PCR; TCRdb's table is partial and in-frame only. The profile covers about 150,000 clones, with over 65% appearing a single time and 5% to 6.5% taken by the ten largest. The sequenced material came from PBMCs or T cells enriched from blood (not recorded which). All receptors come from a woman aged 50 to 60 who had recovered from COVID-19.

V is TRBV7-8 and J is TRBJ1-5; D is ambiguous. Trimming shortened V by 0 bases and J by 7 bases, and 13 bases separated the two germline ends. The V gene's germline CDR1 is SGHVS and CDR2 FQNEAQ. The CDR3 is 15 residues long. The CDR3 coding sequence is TGTGCCAGCAGCTTAGCGAGGGCTGCTATACAGCCCCAGCATTTT. Translated, it gives CASSLARAAIQPQHF.

This clone was seen a few times. The rearrangement uses TRBV7-9 and TRBJ1-2; 8 bases are shared with TRBD1. V lost 3 bases to trimming and J lost 5 bases; unmatched junction nucleotides: 8. Per the germline V gene, CDR1 is SEHNR and CDR2 is FQNEAQ (reference sequence). The CDR3 is 15 amino acids. CDR3 nucleotide sequence: TGTGCCAGCAGCTTGGAGTCAGGGGGCCGGTATGGCTACACCTTC. It yields the protein CASSLESGGRYGYTF.

The V call is TRBV2, the J call TRBJ1-4; D might be TRBD1 (6 bases). V was trimmed by 7 bases and J by 8 bases, leaving 14 bases between them. CDR3 size: 13 residues. Germline CDR1 is SNHLY and CDR2 is FYNNEI. CDR3 nucleotide sequence: TGTGCCAGCAACAGGGAAATAAGCGAAAAACTGTTTTTT. Translated, it gives CASNREISEKLFF.

The gene calls are TRBV10-3 and TRBJ1-2; 8 bases agree with TRBD1. V lost 7 bases and J lost 5; bases outside the gene matches: 12. Germline-derived CDR1 and CDR2 are ENHRY and SYGVKD. CDR3 size: 15 residues. CDR3 DNA: TGTGCCATCACCCAGTCCCAGGGGGCTGGGTATGGCTACACCTTC. Its protein product is CAITQSQGAGYGYTF.

This sequence joins TRBV7-2 and TRBJ2-7, with TRBD2 matching 7 bases. The CDR3 covers 15 residues. V gave up 1 base and J gave up 3 bases; unmatched junction bases: 6. Germline V gene sequence: CDR1 SGHTA, CDR2 FQGNSA. The CDR3 here is CASSLGGGLYYEQYV. Written as DNA, the CDR3 is TGTGCCAGCAGCTTAGGGGGGGGATTGTACTACGAGCAGTACGTC.

This chain links TRBV15 with TRBJ2-1; TRBD1 might be the D (5 bases). The CDR3 runs 16 residues. Trimming pared 6 bases from V and 4 bases from J, leaving 19 bases between. Per the germline V gene, CDR1 is LNHNV and CDR2 is YYDKDF (reference sequence). In nucleotides, the CDR3 is TGTGCCACCAGGGAAGGTAGGGGCAGTCGATACAATGAGCAGTTCTTC. Translated: CATREGRGSRYNEQFF.

Here the CDR3 reads CASSQDPAGGPYEQFF. The CDR3, as DNA: TGTGCCAGCAGCCAAGATCCTGCGGGGGGGCCGTATGAGCAGTTCTTC. This rearrangement joins TRBV4-2 to TRBJ2-1; 9 nucleotides agree with TRBD2. CDR1 LGHNA and CDR2 YNFKEQ come from the germline V gene. This CDR3 has 16 residues. After removal of 0 bases from V and 8 bases from J, the junction contained 8 bases not matched to a gene.

The chain carries TRBV7-9 and TRBJ2-4; D uncertain. Germline loops: CDR1 SEHNR, CDR2 FQNEAQ (reference sequence). The CDR3 covers 15 residues. V lost 1 base, J lost 7 bases, and 14 bases lay in between. The CDR3 loop is CASSLDRPGWNIQYF. CDR3 sequence (DNA): TGTGCCAGCAGCTTAGATCGGCCAGGTTGGAACATTCAGTACTTC. Together with reference TRBV7-9 and TRBJ2-4, the CDR3 gives the full variable domain: DTGVSQNPRHKITKRGQNVTFRCDPISEHNRLYWYRQTLGQGPEFLTYFQNEAQLEKSRLLSDRFSAERPKGSFSTLEIQRTEQGDSAMYLCASSLDRPGWNIQYFGAGTRLSVL.

The chain links TRBV3-1 (or the pseudogene TRBV3-2) to TRBJ1-4; D possibly corresponds to TRBD1 (5 bases). The V end was cut by 0 bases, the J end by 4 bases, with 12 bases between. CDR1 is LGHDT and CDR2 is YNNKEL in the germline V gene (reference sequence). This CDR3 has 16 residues. The CDR3 DNA is TGTGCCAGCAGCCAAGATGGGGCAGGGAATAATGAAAAACTGTTTTTT. It encodes CASSQDGAGNNEKLFF.

This clone came up a few times. This chain joins TRBV2 and TRBJ1-1; 7 positions agree with TRBD1. The CDR3 sequence is 14 residues long. Trimming took 7 bases from V and 4 from J; bases not matched to a gene: 9. Germline lookup yields CDR1 SNHLY and CDR2 FYNNEI. The CDR3 loop reads CASNLQGSSTEAFF. For the CDR3, the DNA is TGTGCCAGCAACTTACAGGGGTCGAGCACTGAAGCTTTCTTT.

The rearrangement joins TRBV20-1 to TRBJ1-1, with D uncertain. Trimming removed 7 bases from V and 8 bases from J, with 5 bases in between. The CDR3 sequence is 8 residues long. CDR1 and CDR2 from the germline V gene are DFQATT and SNEGSKA (reference sequence). The chain's CDR3 is CSGGEAFF. CDR3 nucleotide sequence: TGCAGTGGAGGGGAAGCTTTCTTT.

The chain recombines TRBV7-8 with TRBJ1-3; D perhaps matches TRBD1 (6 bases). Deletions cut 3 bases from V and 3 bases from J, with 9 bases between. The length of the CDR3 is 14 residues. Germline CDR1 SGHVS, CDR2 FQNEAQ. The CDR3 reads CASSFRGYGNTIYF. CDR3 in DNA: TGTGCCAGCAGCTTCAGGGGTTATGGAAACACCATATATTTT.

This clone was counted a few times. V gene TRBV9 combines with J gene TRBJ1-1; 10 nucleotides line up with TRBD1. This CDR3 comprises 15 residues. Germline CDR1 is SGDLS and CDR2 is YYNGEE. The J segment lost 4 bases and the V segment lost 1 base, leaving 4 bases of the junction unmatched. This chain's CDR3 is CASSVRGDRGTEAFF. The CDR3, as DNA: TGTGCCAGCAGCGTACGAGGGGACAGGGGCACTGAAGCTTTCTTT. The whole variable domain, filled in from reference TRBV9 and TRBJ1-1, reads DSGVTQTPKHLITATGQRVTLRCSPRSGDLSVYWYQQSLDQGLQFLIQYYNGEERAKGNILERFSAQQFPDLHSELNLSSLELGDSALYFCASSVRGDRGTEAFFGQGTRLTVV.

The chain recombines TRBV5-6 with TRBJ1-2, with 8 bases matching TRBD1. Germline trimming cut 6 bases from V and 10 bases from J; bases unmatched to any gene: 8. Germline CDR1 is SGHDT and CDR2 is YYEEEE. This CDR3 is 12 amino acids long. The DNA of the CDR3 is TGTGCCAGCAAATGGGGACAGGTGACCTACACCTTC. Translating it yields CASKWGQVTYTF.

CDR3 sequence reads: CASSLGLAKYEQYF. The CDR3 coding sequence is TGTGCCAGCAGCTTAGGACTAGCGAAGTACGAGCAGTACTTC. The rearrangement joins TRBV7-9 to TRBJ2-7, with TRBD2 matching 8 bases. In germline, CDR1 is SEHNR, CDR2 FQNEAQ (reference sequence). J gave up 4 bases and V 1 base, and 3 bases lay outside the gene matches. The CDR3 is made up of 14 amino acids.

This chain connects TRBV11-2 to TRBJ2-7; D remains ambiguous. The CDR3 covers 14 residues. The germline gives CDR1 SGHAT, CDR2 FQNNGV. V lost 1 base and J 3 bases, leaving 10 bases between the germline ends. The CDR3 DNA is TGTGCCAGCAGCTTAGGAGTTACTATCTACGAGCAGTACTTC. As protein: CASSLGVTIYEQYF. The entire variable domain, with the rest obtained from reference TRBV11-2 and TRBJ2-7, is as follows: EAGVAQSPRYKIIEKRQSVAFWCNPISGHATLYWYQQILGQGPKLLIQFQNNGVVDDSQLPKDRFSAERLKGVDSTLKIQPAKLEDSAVYLCASSLGVTIYEQYFGPGTRLTVT.

J is TRBJ1-3 and V is TRBV27, with 8 bases fitting TRBD1. CDR1 and CDR2 from the germline V gene are MNHEY and SMNVEV (reference sequence). V trimming: 1 base; J trimming: 8 bases; junction bases outside the gene matches: 4. The CDR3 is 14 amino acids. The CDR3 coding sequence is TGTGCCAGCAGTTTATGGACAGGGTCGGACACCATATATTTT. This sequence encodes CASSLWTGSDTIYF.

This clone was seen a handful of times. The chain carries TRBV10-3 and TRBJ1-4, with 7 bases lining up with TRBD1. The junction had 8 bases not matched to a gene; V was cut back by 6 bases and J by 7 bases. This CDR3 region has 14 residues. Per germline, CDR1 ENHRY and CDR2 SYGVKD. This CDR3 is CAIRSDRDGEKLFF. DNA of the CDR3: TGTGCCATCAGATCAGACAGGGACGGTGAAAAACTGTTTTTT.